These T cell receptor beta chains were read from a single sample in a study of tumor T cells in aggressive B-cell lymphoma. TCRdb keeps only in-frame clones here, not all; method: immunoSEQ multiplex PCR. Among some 3,200 clones, approximately 95% were seen once, and the ten largest hold 2% to 2.5%. Sequences were obtained from tumor tissue. The receptors come from an adult with diffuse large B cell lymphoma. Each CDR3 is given with its conserved first and last residue. D genes are given only for firm matches. The size field is filled for only some rows; it gives once, few, many or a size class.

d_call	j_call	v_call	cdr3_length	clone_size	cdr3_nt	cdr3_aa
NA	TRBJ2-3	TRBV29-1	12	NA	TGCAGCTGTAGGGGCGGCACAGATACGCAGTATTTT	CSCRGGTDTQYF
TRBD1	TRBJ2-2	TRBV27	15	NA	TGTGCCAGCAAGGGACAGGGGTTGAACACCGGGGAGCTGTTTTTT	CASKGQGLNTGELFF
NA	TRBJ2-7	TRBV28	12	NA	TGTGCCAGCCTAGAGACCCCCTACGAGCAGTACTTC	CASLETPYEQYF
NA	TRBJ1-6	TRBV6-5	14	NA	TGTGCCAGCAGTTACGCGCAGGGGAATTCACCCCTCCACTTT	CASSYAQGNSPLHF
TRBD2	TRBJ2-2	TRBV5-1	16	NA	TGCGCCAGCAGCTTAACCAGCGGGAGTGTCTCCGGGGAGCTGTTTTTT	CASSLTSGSVSGELFF
NA	TRBJ1-2	TRBV18	16	NA	TGTGCCAGCTCACCACCGGTGGTAGGCACAGCTTATGGCTACACCTTC	CASSPPVVGTAYGYTF
NA	TRBJ2-3	TRBV5-1	16	few	TGCGCCAGCAGCTGGGGCAGGGTTGAAGGCACAGATACGCAGTATTTT	CASSWGRVEGTDTQYF
TRBD1	TRBJ2-7	TRBV6-5	15	NA	TGTGCCAGCAGTTTACGACAGGGTGTATCCTACGAGCAGTACTTC	CASSLRQGVSYEQYF
NA	TRBJ1-3	TRBV25-1	16	NA	TGTGCCAGCACCGACCCCCAGGGTCTCCCTGGAAACACCATATATTTT	CASTDPQGLPGNTIYF
TRBD1	TRBJ2-1	TRBV9	14	once	TGTGCCAGCAGCTTGTGGACAGGGGGGAATGAGCAGTTCTTC	CASSLWTGGNEQFF
TRBD2	TRBJ2-7	TRBV5-6	15	NA	TGTGCCAGCAGCTTGGAGCGGGACCCCTCCTACGAGCAGTACTTC	CASSLERDPSYEQYF
TRBD2	TRBJ2-1	TRBV4-1	18	NA	TGCGCCAGCAGCCAACGCCTAGCGGGAGATGGTTCCTACAATGAGCAGTTCTTC	CASSQRLAGDGSYNEQFF
TRBD1	TRBJ1-1	TRBV4-1	14	NA	TGCGCCAGCAGCCACCAGGACAGGAGGACTGAAGCTTTCTTT	CASSHQDRRTEAFF
NA	TRBJ1-1	TRBV18	16	NA	TGTGCCAGCTCACCACCACCAGGGGTTTGGAACACTGAAGCTTTCTTT	CASSPPPGVWNTEAFF
NA	TRBJ2-3	TRBV2	14	NA	TGTGCCAGCAGCAGGGTAAGACGCACAGATACGCAGTATTTT	CASSRVRRTDTQYF
NA	TRBJ2-5	TRBV9	13	NA	TGTGCCAGCAGCGTAGCGGGTCAAGAGACCCAGTACTTC	CASSVAGQETQYF
NA	TRBJ2-5	TRBV30	13	NA	TGTGCCTGGAGTGGGACCAATGGGGAGACCCATTACTTC	CAWSGTNGETHYF
NA	TRBJ2-7	TRBV28	13	NA	TGTGCCAGTAGTTCGCTAGACGGCCTCGGACAGTACTTC	CASSSLDGLGQYF
TRBD2	TRBJ2-7	TRBV29-1	17	NA	TGCAGCGTGGGAAAATCATACGGGCTAGCGGGAGTCTACGAGCAGTACTTC	CSVGKSYGLAGVYEQYF
NA	TRBJ2-1	TRBV5-1	13	NA	TGCGCCAGCAGCCCAGACTATTTCAATGAGCAGTTCTTC	CASSPDYFNEQFF
TRBD2	TRBJ2-3	TRBV27	15	NA	TGTGCCAGCAGTTTGAGCGGGAGGGCCGCAGATACGCAGTATTTT	CASSLSGRAADTQYF
NA	TRBJ1-1	TRBV28	12	once	TGTGCCAGCAGCACAGGGACGGTTGAAGCTTTCTTT	CASSTGTVEAFF
TRBD1	TRBJ2-5	TRBV6-1	13	NA	TGTGCCAGCAGCCGGGACAGGCAAGAGACCCAGTACTTC	CASSRDRQETQYF
NA	TRBJ2-5	TRBV5-1	15	NA	TGCGCCAGCAGCTTTGGCAGGCCGGCCGAGGAGACCCAGTACTTC	CASSFGRPAEETQYF
NA	TRBJ1-1	TRBV18	14	NA	TGTGCCAGCTCACCCCAGACAGTGAACACTGAAGCTTTCTTT	CASSPQTVNTEAFF
TRBD2	TRBJ2-4	TRBV6-5	14	NA	TGTGCCAGCAGGATCGGACTAGCGGGGGACATTCAGTACTTC	CASRIGLAGDIQYF
NA	TRBJ2-3	TRBV7-8	16	NA	TGTGCCAGCAGCTTAGAGACTGCGATACCCACAGATACGCAGTATTTT	CASSLETAIPTDTQYF
NA	TRBJ2-1	TRBV28	17	NA	TGTGCCAGCATAGGGGCGGCCGCGGGAAAGGGTGGGAATGAGCAGTTCTTC	CASIGAAAGKGGNEQFF
TRBD2	TRBJ2-5	TRBV5-1	15	once	TGCGCCAGCAGCTTCCTAGCGGGAGGGCCGGGGGAGCAGTACTTC	CASSFLAGGPGEQYF
TRBD1	TRBJ1-1	TRBV6-6	14	NA	TGTGCCAGCAGTTTTGACAGGGGGAACACTGAAGCTTTCTTT	CASSFDRGNTEAFF